The 3 T cell receptor beta chains given below trace back to one sample, sequenced in a study of blood T cell repertoires in COVID-19. Repertoires were generated with immunoSEQ multiplex PCR, while TCRdb's copy carries only in-frame clones and drops some. The repertoire holds fewer than 150,000 clones, with about 83% as singletons. Sequencing was done on a sample of peripheral blood. The receptor source for this set is a man in his 70s with acute or convalescent COVID-19.

The chain combines TRBV7-8 with TRBJ1-5; unclear D gene. Trimming removed 0 bases from V and 0 bases from J, with 9 bases in between. The CDR3 contains 16 residues. Germline loops: CDR1 SGHVS, CDR2 FQNEAQ. The CDR3 protein is CASSLATEYSNQPQHF. The CDR3, as DNA: TGTGCCAGCAGCTTAGCAACGGAGTATAGCAATCAGCCCCAGCATTTT.

J is TRBJ1-4 and V is TRBV29-1; possibly TRBD1 for D (5 bases). In germline, CDR1 is SQVTM, CDR2 ANQGSEA. The CDR3 consists of 13 residues. V lost 4 bases, J lost 5 bases, and 11 bases lay in between. DNA for the CDR3: TGCAGCGTTGCATCCGGGGGAAATGAAAAACTGTTTTTT. Translation gives CSVASGGNEKLFF. Filled out from reference TRBV29-1 and TRBJ1-4, the complete variable domain reads SAVISQKPSRDICQRGTSLTIQCQVDSQVTMMFWYRQQPGQSLTLIATANQGSEATYESGFVIDKFPISRPNLTFSTLTVSNMSPEDSSIYLCSVASGGNEKLFFGSGTQLSVL.

This chain uses TRBV27 with TRBJ2-1, with 8 bases fitting TRBD2. The CDR3 runs to 13 residues. CDR1 MNHEY and CDR2 SMNVEV come from the germline V gene (reference sequence). The V segment lost 5 bases and the J segment 4 bases; nucleotides outside the gene matches: 1. This chain's CDR3 is CASSVAGYNEQFF. CDR3 bases: TGTGCCAGCAGTGTAGCGGGATACAATGAGCAGTTCTTC.